This T cell receptor beta chain was captured by sequencing in a study of CD8+ T cells in alopecia areata. RNA, once extracted, was reverse transcribed into cDNA for use as the sequencing template. Libraries were prepared by immunoSEQ multiplex PCR; TCRdb keeps only in-frame clonotypes and omits some of them. The repertoire holds more than 200,000 clones, under 70% seen once, with approximately 1.2% in the top ten. Per germline, CDR1 SNHLY and CDR2 FYNNEI. V was pared by 4 bases and J by 1 base, with 6 bases of the junction left unmatched. The CDR3 loop spans 15 amino acids. Treatment meaning: oral pan-JAK inhibitor, 5-10 mg twice daily.

The specimen comprised CD4+ T cells sorted from blood, sampled around week 46, from a patient treated with tofacitinib. The sequence came from a human donor with alopecia areata. The chain has TRBV2 and TRBJ1-1, with 7 positions matching TRBD1. The chain's CDR3 is CASSGAGGENTEAFF. CDR3 nucleotides: TGTGCCAGCAGTGGAGCAGGGGGTGAGAACACTGAAGCTTTCTTT. Drawing the rest from reference TRBV2 and TRBJ1-1, the complete variable domain is EPEVTQTPSHQVTQMGQEVILRCVPISNHLYFYWYRQILGQKVEFLVSFYNNEISEKSEIFDDQFSVERPDGSNFTLKIRSTKLEDSAMYFCASSGAGGENTEAFFGQGTRLTVV.